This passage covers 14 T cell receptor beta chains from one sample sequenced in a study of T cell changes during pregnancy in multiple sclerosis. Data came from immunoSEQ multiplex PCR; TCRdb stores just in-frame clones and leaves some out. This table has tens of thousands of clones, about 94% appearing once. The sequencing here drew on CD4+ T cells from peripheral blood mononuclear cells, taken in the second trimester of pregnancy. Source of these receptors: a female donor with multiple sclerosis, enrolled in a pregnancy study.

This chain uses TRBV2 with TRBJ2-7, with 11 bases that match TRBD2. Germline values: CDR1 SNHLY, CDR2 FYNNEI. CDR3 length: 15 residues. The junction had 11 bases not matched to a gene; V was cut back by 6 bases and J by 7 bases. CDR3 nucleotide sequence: TGTGCCAGCAGAGCCTCGACTAGCGGGATGGAAGAGCAGTACTTC. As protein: CASRASTSGMEEQYF.

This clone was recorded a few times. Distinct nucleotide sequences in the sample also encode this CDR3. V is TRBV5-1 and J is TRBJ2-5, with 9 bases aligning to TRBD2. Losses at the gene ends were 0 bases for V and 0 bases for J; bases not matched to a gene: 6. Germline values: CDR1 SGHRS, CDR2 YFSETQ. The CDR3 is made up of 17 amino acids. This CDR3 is CASSLGLAVGYQETQYF. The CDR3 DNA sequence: TGCGCCAGCAGCTTGGGACTAGCGGTGGGGTACCAAGAGACCCAGTACTTC.

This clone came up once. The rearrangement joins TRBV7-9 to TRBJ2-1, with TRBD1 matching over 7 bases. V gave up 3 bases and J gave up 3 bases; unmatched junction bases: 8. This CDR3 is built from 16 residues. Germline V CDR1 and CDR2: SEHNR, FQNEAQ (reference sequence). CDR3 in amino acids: CASSFLLRDSYNEQFF. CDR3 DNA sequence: TGTGCCAGCAGCTTTCTCCTCCGGGACAGCTACAATGAGCAGTTCTTC.

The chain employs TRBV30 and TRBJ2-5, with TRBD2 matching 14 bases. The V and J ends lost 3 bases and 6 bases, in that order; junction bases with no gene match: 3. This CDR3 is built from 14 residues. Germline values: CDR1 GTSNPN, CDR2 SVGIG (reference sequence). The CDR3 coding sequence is TGTGCCTGGAGGGGACTAGCGGGAGTAAAGACCCAGTACTTC. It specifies CAWRGLAGVKTQYF.

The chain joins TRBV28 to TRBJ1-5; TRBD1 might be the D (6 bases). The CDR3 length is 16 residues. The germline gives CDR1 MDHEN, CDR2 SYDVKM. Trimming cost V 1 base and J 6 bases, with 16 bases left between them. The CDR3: CASSLYRVAVVQPQHF. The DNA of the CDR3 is TGTGCCAGCAGTTTATACAGGGTAGCCGTGGTTCAGCCCCAGCATTTT.

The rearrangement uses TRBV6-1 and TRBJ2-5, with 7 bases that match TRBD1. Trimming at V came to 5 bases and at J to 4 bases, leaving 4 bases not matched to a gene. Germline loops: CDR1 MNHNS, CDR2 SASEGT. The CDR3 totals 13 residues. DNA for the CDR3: TGTGCCAGCAGTCGACGACAGGGAGAGACCCAGTACTTC. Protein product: CASSRRQGETQYF.

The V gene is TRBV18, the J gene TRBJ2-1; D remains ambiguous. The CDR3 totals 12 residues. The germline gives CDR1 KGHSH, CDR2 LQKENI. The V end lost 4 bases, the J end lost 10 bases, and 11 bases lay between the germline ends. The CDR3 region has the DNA TGTGCCAGCTCACTAGAGTCGAACGAGCAGTTCTTC. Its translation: CASSLESNEQFF.

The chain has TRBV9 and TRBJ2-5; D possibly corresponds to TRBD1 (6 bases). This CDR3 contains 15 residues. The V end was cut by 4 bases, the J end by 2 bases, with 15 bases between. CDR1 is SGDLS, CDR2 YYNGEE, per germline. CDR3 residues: CASSPRYRVQETQYF. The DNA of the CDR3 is TGTGCCAGCAGCCCTCGGTACAGGGTACAAGAGACCCAGTACTTC.

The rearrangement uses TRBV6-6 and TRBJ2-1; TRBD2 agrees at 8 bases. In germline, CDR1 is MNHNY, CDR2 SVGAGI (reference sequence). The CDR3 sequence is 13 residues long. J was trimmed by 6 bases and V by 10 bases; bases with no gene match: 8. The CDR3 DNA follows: TGTGCCACCCTGGCGGGGGGAAGCAATGAGCAGTTCTTC. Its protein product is CATLAGGSNEQFF.

CDR3 nucleotides: TGTGCCAGCAGCTCCCGGGACAGGGGGAACTACGAGCAGTACTTC. Translation: CASSSRDRGNYEQYF. The chain recombines TRBV11-1 with TRBJ2-7, with TRBD1 matching over 11 bases. The CDR3 runs 15 residues. The germline gives CDR1 SGHAT, CDR2 FQDESV (reference sequence). V shed 4 bases, J shed 3 bases, and the junction held 5 bases outside the gene matches.

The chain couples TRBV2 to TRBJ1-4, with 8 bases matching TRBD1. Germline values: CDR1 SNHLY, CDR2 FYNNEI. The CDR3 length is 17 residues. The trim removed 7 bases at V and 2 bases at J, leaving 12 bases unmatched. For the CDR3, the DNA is TGTGCCAGCAACGGGGCAGGGGGCTGGTCGACTAATGAAAAACTGTTTTTT. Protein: CASNGAGGWSTNEKLFF.

For the CDR3, the DNA is TGTGCCAGCAGTGTTATTGGCTACACCTTC. Translation gives CASSVIGYTF. The chain uses TRBV2 and TRBJ1-2; D uncertain. Trimming took 4 bases from V and 7 from J, leaving 4 bases between them. From germline, CDR1 is SNHLY and CDR2 FYNNEI. The CDR3 runs to 10 residues. The variable domain in full, completed from reference TRBV2 and TRBJ1-2, reads EPEVTQTPSHQVTQMGQEVILRCVPISNHLYFYWYRQILGQKVEFLVSFYNNEISEKSEIFDDQFSVERPDGSNFTLKIRSTKLEDSAMYFCASSVIGYTFGSGTRLTVV.

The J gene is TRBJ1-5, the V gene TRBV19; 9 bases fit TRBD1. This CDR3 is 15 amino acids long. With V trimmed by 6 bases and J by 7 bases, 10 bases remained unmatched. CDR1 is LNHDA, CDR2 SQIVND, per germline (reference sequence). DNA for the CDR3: TGTGCCAGTAGATTGGGACAGGGCGGCGAACAGCCCCAGCATTTT. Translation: CASRLGQGGEQPQHF. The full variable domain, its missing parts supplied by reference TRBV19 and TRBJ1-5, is DGGITQSPKYLFRKEGQNVTLSCEQNLNHDAMYWYRQDPGQGLRLIYYSQIVNDFQKGDIAEGYSVSREKKESFPLTVTSAQKNPTAFYLCASRLGQGGEQPQHFGDGTRLSIL.

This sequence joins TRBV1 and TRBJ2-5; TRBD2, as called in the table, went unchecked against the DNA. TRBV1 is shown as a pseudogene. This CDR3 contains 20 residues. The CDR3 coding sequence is TGCACCAGCAGCCAAGACCAATGGACTAGCGGGAGGGCCGGGGGAGAGACCCAGTACTTC. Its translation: CTSSQDQWTSGRAGGETQYF.